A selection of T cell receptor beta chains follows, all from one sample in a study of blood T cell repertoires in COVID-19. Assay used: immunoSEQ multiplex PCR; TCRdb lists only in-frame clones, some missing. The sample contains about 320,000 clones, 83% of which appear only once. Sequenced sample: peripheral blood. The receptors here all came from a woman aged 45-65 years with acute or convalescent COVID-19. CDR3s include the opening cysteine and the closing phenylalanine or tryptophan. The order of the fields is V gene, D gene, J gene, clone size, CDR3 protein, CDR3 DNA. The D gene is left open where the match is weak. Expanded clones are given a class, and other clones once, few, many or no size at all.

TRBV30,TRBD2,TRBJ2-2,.,CAWNRGANTGELFF,TGTGCCTGGAACCGGGGGGCGAACACCGGGGAGCTGTTTTTT
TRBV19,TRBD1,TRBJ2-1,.,CASSLGQTSYNEQFF,TGTGCCAGTAGTTTGGGACAGACGTCCTACAATGAGCAGTTCTTC
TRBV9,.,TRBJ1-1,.,CASSVGQVTEAFF,TGTGCCAGCAGCGTAGGGCAGGTGACTGAAGCTTTCTTT
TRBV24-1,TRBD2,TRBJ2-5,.,CATSDPGLAAAETQYF,TGTGCCACCAGTGACCCGGGACTAGCGGCGGCAGAGACCCAGTACTTC
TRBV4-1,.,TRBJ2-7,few,CASSPPSGDTYEQYF,TGCGCCAGCAGCCCCCCTTCGGGGGATACCTACGAGCAGTACTTC
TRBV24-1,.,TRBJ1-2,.,CATSGLTGPNYGYTF,TGTGCCACCAGTGGGTTGACAGGCCCTAACTATGGCTACACCTTC
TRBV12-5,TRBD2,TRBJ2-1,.,CASGSLARYNEQFF,TGTGCTAGTGGTTCACTAGCGAGATACAATGAGCAGTTCTTC
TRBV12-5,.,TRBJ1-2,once,CASGTDRTPNYGYTF,TGTGCTAGTGGAACCGACAGAACCCCTAACTATGGCTACACCTTC
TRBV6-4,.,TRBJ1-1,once,CASSDLKNTEAFF,TGTGCCAGCAGTGATCTAAAGAACACTGAAGCTTTCTTT
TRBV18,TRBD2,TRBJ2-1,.,CASSLIQTSGVSYNEQFF,TGTGCCAGCTCACTAATACAGACTAGCGGGGTCTCCTACAATGAGCAGTTCTTC
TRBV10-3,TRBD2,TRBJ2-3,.,CAISALRGLAGGVTDTQYF,TGTGCCATCAGTGCCCTACGGGGACTAGCGGGGGGGGTCACAGATACGCAGTATTTT
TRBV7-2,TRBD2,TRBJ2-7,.,CASSLAPTSGRNGEQYF,TGTGCCAGCAGCTTAGCGCCAACTAGCGGGAGGAATGGCGAGCAGTACTTC
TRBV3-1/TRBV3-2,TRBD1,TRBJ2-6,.,CASSLGQGEGGANVLTF,TGTGCCAGCAGCCTTGGACAGGGGGAAGGTGGGGCCAACGTCCTGACTTTC
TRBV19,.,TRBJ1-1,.,CATLGGYTEAFF,TGTGCCACCCTTGGAGGTTACACTGAAGCTTTCTTT
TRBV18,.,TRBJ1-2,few,CASSTNAGQNDGYTF,TGTGCCAGCTCAACAAACGCCGGACAGAACGATGGCTACACCTTC
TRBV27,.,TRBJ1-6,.,CASKRQTPTLNSPLHF,TGTGCCAGCAAGAGGCAGACCCCAACCCTAAATTCACCCCTCCACTTT
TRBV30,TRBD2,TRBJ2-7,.,CAWTKSGRAGYEQYF,TGTGCCTGGACTAAGAGCGGGAGGGCCGGGTACGAGCAGTACTTC
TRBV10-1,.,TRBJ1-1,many,CASSEGDLNTEAFF,TGCGCCAGCAGTGAAGGGGATCTGAACACTGAAGCTTTCTTT
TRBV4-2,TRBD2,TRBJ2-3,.,CASSQGLAGTDTQYF,TGTGCCAGCAGCCAAGGATTAGCGGGAACAGATACGCAGTATTTT
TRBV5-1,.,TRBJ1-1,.,CASSLVPGTLNTEAFF,TGCGCCAGCAGCTTGGTACCAGGAACCCTGAACACTGAAGCTTTCTTT
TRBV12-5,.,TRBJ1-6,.,CASGRQVDSPLHF,TGTGCTAGTGGGAGACAGGTGGATTCACCCCTCCACTTT
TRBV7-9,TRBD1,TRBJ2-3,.,CASSLTGVADTQYF,TGTGCCAGCAGCTTGACAGGGGTAGCAGATACGCAGTATTTT
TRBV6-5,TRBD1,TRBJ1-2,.,CASSFLGQFYGYTF,TGTGCCAGCAGTTTCCTGGGACAGTTCTATGGCTACACCTTC